The rows below give T cell receptor beta chains drawn from one sample of a study of OX40 agonist ivuxolimab in advanced cancers. Using immunoSEQ multiplex PCR, the repertoire was profiled, and TCRdb retains in-frame clones only, with some absent. The sample includes some 19,000 clones, approximately 90% of them seen just once. This material consisted of CD4+ or CD8+ T cells sorted from blood, taken in a trial of the OX40 agonist ivuxolimab. The receptor set was obtained from an adult with an advanced solid tumor such as melanoma, head and neck, liver or kidney cancer. CDR3s include the opening cysteine and the closing phenylalanine or tryptophan. A D gene is named only where the DNA matches it firmly. Only part of the rows carry a size: once, few, many, or a class if the clone is expanded.

clone size: -; V gene: TRBV7-2; J gene: TRBJ1-5; D gene: -; CDR3 DNA: TGTGCCAGCAGCTTAGGGCAGGGGCGGGTTCAGCCCCAGCATTTT; CDR3 protein: CASSLGQGRVQPQHF
clone size: -; V gene: TRBV7-7; J gene: TRBJ2-5; D gene: -; CDR3 DNA: TGTGCCAGCAGCCTTCGCCGGGGGCAAGAGACCCAGTACTTC; CDR3 protein: CASSLRRGQETQYF
clone size: -; V gene: TRBV7-2; J gene: TRBJ1-5; D gene: TRBD1; CDR3 DNA: TGTGCCAGCAGCTTAGACAGGGGAAGACGGCAGCCCCAGCATTTT; CDR3 protein: CASSLDRGRRQPQHF
clone size: -; V gene: TRBV6-1; J gene: TRBJ2-3; D gene: -; CDR3 DNA: TGTGCCACCTCTTGGAAGACCCCCAGCACAGATACGCAGTATTTT; CDR3 protein: CATSWKTPSTDTQYF
clone size: -; V gene: TRBV9; J gene: TRBJ1-1; D gene: -; CDR3 DNA: TGTGCCAGCAGCTTAGGGGGGCTCACTGAAGCTTTCTTT; CDR3 protein: CASSLGGLTEAFF
clone size: -; V gene: TRBV11-2; J gene: TRBJ2-1; D gene: TRBD2; CDR3 DNA: TGTGCCAGCAGCTTAATTTGGGGCGGGGGCAATGAGCAGTTCTTC; CDR3 protein: CASSLIWGGGNEQFF
clone size: -; V gene: TRBV7-6; J gene: TRBJ2-3; D gene: TRBD2; CDR3 DNA: TGTGCCAGCAGCTTAGAGGCTACTAGCGGGATTCACACAGATACGCAGTATTTT; CDR3 protein: CASSLEATSGIHTDTQYF
clone size: once; V gene: TRBV29-1; J gene: TRBJ2-1; D gene: -; CDR3 DNA: TGCAGCGTTGATACTTACCGGGACCTCCAGTTCTTC; CDR3 protein: CSVDTYRDLQFF
clone size: -; V gene: TRBV9; J gene: TRBJ1-4; D gene: -; CDR3 DNA: TGTGCCAGCAGCGTAGACGGGGGGGAACTGTTTTTT; CDR3 protein: CASSVDGGELFF
clone size: -; V gene: TRBV7-8; J gene: TRBJ2-1; D gene: TRBD1; CDR3 DNA: TGTGCCAGCAGCTTAGAAGGCCAGGGGGTCTACAATGAGCAGTTCTTC; CDR3 protein: CASSLEGQGVYNEQFF
clone size: -; V gene: TRBV5-4; J gene: TRBJ1-1; D gene: -; CDR3 DNA: TGTGCCAGCAGCTTGGCCCTTTCACCCGCTCGAGAAGCTTTCTTT; CDR3 protein: CASSLALSPAREAFF
clone size: -; V gene: TRBV27; J gene: TRBJ2-7; D gene: TRBD1; CDR3 DNA: TGTGCCAGCAGTCCTCGGGACAGCCCCCGACCTTACGAGCAGTACTTC; CDR3 protein: CASSPRDSPRPYEQYF
clone size: -; V gene: TRBV4-1; J gene: TRBJ1-2; D gene: -; CDR3 DNA: TGCGCCAGCAGCCATGGATACCGGGACGGAGACTATGGCTACACCTTC; CDR3 protein: CASSHGYRDGDYGYTF
clone size: -; V gene: TRBV28; J gene: TRBJ2-7; D gene: -; CDR3 DNA: TGTGCCAGCAGTTTCCCCCCCGGGGAGGACGAGCAGTACTTC; CDR3 protein: CASSFPPGEDEQYF
clone size: -; V gene: TRBV29-1; J gene: TRBJ2-7; D gene: TRBD2; CDR3 DNA: TGCAGCGTTCATGGGGGGGAAGGGCCTTCCGAGTACTTC; CDR3 protein: CSVHGGEGPSEYF
clone size: -; V gene: TRBV7-3; J gene: TRBJ2-3; D gene: -; CDR3 DNA: TGTGCCAGCAGCCCAAATGGGGTCAGGGGATATAACACAGATACGCAGTATTTT; CDR3 protein: CASSPNGVRGYNTDTQYF
clone size: -; V gene: TRBV27; J gene: TRBJ2-4; D gene: -; CDR3 DNA: TGTGCCAGCAGTTGGGGGACACGGGCCAAAAACATTCAGTACTTC; CDR3 protein: CASSWGTRAKNIQYF
clone size: -; V gene: TRBV6-5; J gene: TRBJ1-1; D gene: TRBD1; CDR3 DNA: TGTGCCAGCAGTGGGGGACAGGGAACGAACACTGAAGCTTTCTTT; CDR3 protein: CASSGGQGTNTEAFF
clone size: -; V gene: TRBV27; J gene: TRBJ1-2; D gene: -; CDR3 DNA: TGTGCCAGCAATTGGAGGGCGGGGCCGACTAACTATGGCTACACCTTC; CDR3 protein: CASNWRAGPTNYGYTF
clone size: once; V gene: TRBV27; J gene: TRBJ2-5; D gene: -; CDR3 DNA: TGTGCCAGCAGTTTACATTTCCAAGAGACCCAGTACTTC; CDR3 protein: CASSLHFQETQYF
clone size: -; V gene: TRBV27; J gene: TRBJ2-7; D gene: TRBD2; CDR3 DNA: TGTGCCAGCAGTCCCATTGGGGCGGGGGGCTCCTACGAGCAGTACTTC; CDR3 protein: CASSPIGAGGSYEQYF
clone size: -; V gene: TRBV6-6; J gene: TRBJ2-1; D gene: -; CDR3 DNA: TGTGCCAGCAGTCGTTCAGGATACAATGAGCAGTTCTTC; CDR3 protein: CASSRSGYNEQFF
clone size: -; V gene: TRBV4-1; J gene: TRBJ2-5; D gene: -; CDR3 DNA: TGCGCCAGCAGCCAAGTTACGGTCAAAGAGACCCAGTACTTC; CDR3 protein: CASSQVTVKETQYF
clone size: -; V gene: TRBV11-3; J gene: TRBJ2-1; D gene: -; CDR3 DNA: TGTGCCAGCAGCTTATTCGGGGGCAACAATGAGCAGTTCTTC; CDR3 protein: CASSLFGGNNEQFF
clone size: -; V gene: TRBV5-1; J gene: TRBJ2-1; D gene: TRBD2; CDR3 DNA: TGCGCCAGCAGCTTCACAGGGACTAGCTATGAGCAGTTCTTC; CDR3 protein: CASSFTGTSYEQFF
clone size: -; V gene: TRBV7-9; J gene: TRBJ2-5; D gene: -; CDR3 DNA: TGTGCCAGCAGCTTAGGGGGGCGGGAGACCCAGTACTTC; CDR3 protein: CASSLGGRETQYF
clone size: -; V gene: TRBV9; J gene: TRBJ1-2; D gene: -; CDR3 DNA: TGTGCCAGCAGCGCCGGGAGGGGCTATGGCTACACCTTC; CDR3 protein: CASSAGRGYGYTF
clone size: -; V gene: TRBV6-5; J gene: TRBJ1-5; D gene: -; CDR3 DNA: TGTGCCAGCAGTTACTCGGTGGAAAGCAATCAGCCCCAGCATTTT; CDR3 protein: CASSYSVESNQPQHF
clone size: once; V gene: TRBV19; J gene: TRBJ1-2; D gene: -; CDR3 DNA: TGTGCCAGTAGTATAGGAAGAACTCCTAACTATGGCTACACCTTC; CDR3 protein: CASSIGRTPNYGYTF
clone size: -; V gene: TRBV7-9; J gene: TRBJ1-1; D gene: -; CDR3 DNA: TGTGCCAGCAGCCCAGCCGGGACTGAAGCTTTCTTT; CDR3 protein: CASSPAGTEAFF
clone size: -; V gene: TRBV7-9; J gene: TRBJ1-5; D gene: TRBD1; CDR3 DNA: TGTGCCAGCAGCCCGCACCCAGGGACAGGGGGCAATCAGCCCCAGCATTTT; CDR3 protein: CASSPHPGTGGNQPQHF
clone size: -; V gene: TRBV5-4; J gene: TRBJ1-1; D gene: -; CDR3 DNA: TGTGCCAGCAGCTTGGGGGAAAGGGTGGGGATTGAAGCTTTCTTT; CDR3 protein: CASSLGERVGIEAFF
clone size: -; V gene: TRBV2; J gene: TRBJ1-2; D gene: TRBD1; CDR3 DNA: TGTGCCAGAACGGACAGGTCTGGCTACACCTTC; CDR3 protein: CARTDRSGYTF
clone size: -; V gene: TRBV11-2; J gene: TRBJ2-4; D gene: -; CDR3 DNA: TGTGCCAGCAGCCATAAGGCAGAGGATTCGGACATTCAGTACTTC; CDR3 protein: CASSHKAEDSDIQYF
clone size: -; V gene: TRBV2; J gene: TRBJ2-5; D gene: -; CDR3 DNA: TGTGCCAGCAAGGGGAGAGAGACCCAGTACTTC; CDR3 protein: CASKGRETQYF
clone size: medium-sized; V gene: TRBV2; J gene: TRBJ2-7; D gene: -; CDR3 DNA: TGTGCCAGCAGTGGGGGGCGGGGCCTCTCCTACGAGCAGTACTTC; CDR3 protein: CASSGGRGLSYEQYF
clone size: -; V gene: TRBV5-4; J gene: TRBJ1-2; D gene: TRBD1; CDR3 DNA: TGTGCCAGCAGTATGGACAGGAGGAGACCCTATGGCTACACCTTC; CDR3 protein: CASSMDRRRPYGYTF
clone size: -; V gene: TRBV6-5; J gene: TRBJ1-4; D gene: -; CDR3 DNA: TGTGCCAGCAGTTACTCGGACGGGACGGGTGAAAAACTGTTTTTT; CDR3 protein: CASSYSDGTGEKLFF
clone size: -; V gene: TRBV4-1; J gene: TRBJ1-5; D gene: TRBD1; CDR3 DNA: TGCGCCAGCAGCCAAAACGGACAGGGGAATAATCAGCCCCAGCATTTT; CDR3 protein: CASSQNGQGNNQPQHF
clone size: once; V gene: TRBV27; J gene: TRBJ1-1; D gene: -; CDR3 DNA: TGTGCCAGCAGCTTAATAGCGTACGGCACTGAAGCTTTCTTT; CDR3 protein: CASSLIAYGTEAFF
clone size: -; V gene: TRBV19; J gene: TRBJ1-2; D gene: -; CDR3 DNA: TGTGCCAGTAACGAGGGGAGACGTGGCTACACCTTC; CDR3 protein: CASNEGRRGYTF